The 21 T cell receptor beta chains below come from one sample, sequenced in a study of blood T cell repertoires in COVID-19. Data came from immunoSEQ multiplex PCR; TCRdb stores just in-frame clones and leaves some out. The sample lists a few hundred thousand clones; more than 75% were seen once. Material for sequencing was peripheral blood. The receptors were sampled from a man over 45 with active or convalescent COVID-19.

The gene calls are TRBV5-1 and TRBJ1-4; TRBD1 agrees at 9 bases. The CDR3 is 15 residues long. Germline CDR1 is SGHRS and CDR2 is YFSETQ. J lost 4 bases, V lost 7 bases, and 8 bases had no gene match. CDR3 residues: CASSTGGADNEKLFF. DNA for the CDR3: TGCGCCAGCTCTACAGGGGGCGCCGATAATGAAAAACTGTTTTTT.

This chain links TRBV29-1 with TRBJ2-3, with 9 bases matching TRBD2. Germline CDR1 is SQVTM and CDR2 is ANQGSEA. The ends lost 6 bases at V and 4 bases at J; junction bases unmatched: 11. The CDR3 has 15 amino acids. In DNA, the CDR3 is TGCAGCGTCGAAAGACTAGCGGAAAAATCAGATACGCAGTATTTT. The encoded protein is CSVERLAEKSDTQYF.

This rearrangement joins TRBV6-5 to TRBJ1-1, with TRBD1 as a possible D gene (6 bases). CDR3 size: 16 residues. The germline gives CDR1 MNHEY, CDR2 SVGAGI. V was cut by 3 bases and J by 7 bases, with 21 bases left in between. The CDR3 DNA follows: TGTGCCAGCAGTTATAACGGGGGGCTATTATCTAATGAAGCTTTCTTT. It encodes CASSYNGGLLSNEAFF.

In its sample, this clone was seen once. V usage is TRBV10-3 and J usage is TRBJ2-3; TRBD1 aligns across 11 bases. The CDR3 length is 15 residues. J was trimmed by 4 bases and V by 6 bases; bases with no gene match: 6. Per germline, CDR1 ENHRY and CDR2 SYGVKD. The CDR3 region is CAISGQGAIADTQYF. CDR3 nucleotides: TGTGCCATCAGCGGACAGGGGGCGATCGCAGATACGCAGTATTTT.

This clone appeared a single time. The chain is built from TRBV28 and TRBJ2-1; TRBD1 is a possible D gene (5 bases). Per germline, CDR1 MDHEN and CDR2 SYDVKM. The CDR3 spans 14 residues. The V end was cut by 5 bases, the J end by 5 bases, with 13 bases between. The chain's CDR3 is CASSPPDRDNEQFF. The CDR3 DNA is TGTGCCAGCAGTCCCCCTGACAGAGACAATGAGCAGTTCTTC.

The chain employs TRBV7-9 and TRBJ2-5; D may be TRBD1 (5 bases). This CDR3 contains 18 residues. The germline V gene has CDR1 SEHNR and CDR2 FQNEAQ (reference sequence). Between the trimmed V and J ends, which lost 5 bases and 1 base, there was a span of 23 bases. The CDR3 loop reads CASSRIPRDSLVQETQYF. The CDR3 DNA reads TGTGCCAGCAGCCGTATCCCCAGGGATTCCCTAGTCCAAGAGACCCAGTACTTC. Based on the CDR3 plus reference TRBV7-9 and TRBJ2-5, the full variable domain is DTGVSQNPRHKITKRGQNVTFRCDPISEHNRLYWYRQTLGQGPEFLTYFQNEAQLEKSRLLSDRFSAERPKGSFSTLEIQRTEQGDSAMYLCASSRIPRDSLVQETQYFGPGTRLLVL.

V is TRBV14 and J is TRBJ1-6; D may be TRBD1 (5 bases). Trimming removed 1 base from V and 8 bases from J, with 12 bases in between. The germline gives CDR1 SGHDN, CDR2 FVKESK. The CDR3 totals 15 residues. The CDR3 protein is CASSQAVGAYSPLHF. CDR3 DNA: TGTGCCAGCAGCCAAGCCGTTGGGGCCTATTCACCCCTCCACTTT.

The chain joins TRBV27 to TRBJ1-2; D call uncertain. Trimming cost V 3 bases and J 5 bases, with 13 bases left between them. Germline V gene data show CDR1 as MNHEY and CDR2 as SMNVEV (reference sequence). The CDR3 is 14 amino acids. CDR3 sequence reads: CASSLRMSVYGYTF. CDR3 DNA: TGTGCCAGCAGTTTGCGGATGAGCGTTTATGGCTACACCTTC.

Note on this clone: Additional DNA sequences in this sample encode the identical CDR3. The CDR3 coding sequence is TGCGCCAGCAGCGGGACTAGTGGTTCCTACGAGCAGTACTTC. This codes for CASSGTSGSYEQYF. This chain joins TRBV10-2 and TRBJ2-7; 8 nucleotides line up with TRBD2. The junction had 5 bases not matched to a gene; V was cut back by 6 bases and J by 1 base. The CDR3 covers 14 residues. The V gene's germline CDR1 is WSHSY and CDR2 SAAADI.

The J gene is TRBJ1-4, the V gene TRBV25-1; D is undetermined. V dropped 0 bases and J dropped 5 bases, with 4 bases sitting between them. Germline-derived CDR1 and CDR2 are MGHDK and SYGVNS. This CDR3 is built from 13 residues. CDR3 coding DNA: TGTGCCAGCAGTGAATACCCGAATGAAAAACTGTTTTTT. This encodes CASSEYPNEKLFF.

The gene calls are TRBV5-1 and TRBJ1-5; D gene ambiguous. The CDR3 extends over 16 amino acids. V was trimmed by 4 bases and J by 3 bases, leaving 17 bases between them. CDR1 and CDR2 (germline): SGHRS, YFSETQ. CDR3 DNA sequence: TGCGCCAGCAGCCACCGGGCGCGGGCAGACAATCAGCCCCAGCATTTT. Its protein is CASSHRARADNQPQHF. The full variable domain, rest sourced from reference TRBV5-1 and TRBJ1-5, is KAGVTQTPRYLIKTRGQQVTLSCSPISGHRSVSWYQQTPGQGLQFLFEYFSETQRNKGNFPGRFSGRQFSNSRSEMNVSTLELGDSALYLCASSHRARADNQPQHFGDGTRLSIL.

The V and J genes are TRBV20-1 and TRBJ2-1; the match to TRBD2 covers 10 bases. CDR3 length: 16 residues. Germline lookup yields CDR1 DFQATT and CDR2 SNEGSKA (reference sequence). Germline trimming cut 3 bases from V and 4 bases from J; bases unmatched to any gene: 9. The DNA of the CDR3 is TGCAGTGCTAGTAAAAGCGGGAGGGCCGAGTACAATGAGCAGTTCTTC. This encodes CSASKSGRAEYNEQFF.

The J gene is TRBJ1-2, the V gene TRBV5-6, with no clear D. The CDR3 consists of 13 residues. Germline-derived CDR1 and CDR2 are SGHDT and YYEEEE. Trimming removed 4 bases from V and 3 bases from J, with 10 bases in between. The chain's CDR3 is CASSLGQYYGYTF. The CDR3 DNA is TGTGCCAGCAGCCTTGGGCAATACTATGGCTACACCTTC.

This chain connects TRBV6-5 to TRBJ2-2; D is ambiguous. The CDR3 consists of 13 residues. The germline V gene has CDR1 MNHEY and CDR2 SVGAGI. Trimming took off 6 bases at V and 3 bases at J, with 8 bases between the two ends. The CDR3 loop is CASRNHYTGELFF. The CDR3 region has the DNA TGTGCCAGCAGGAACCACTACACCGGGGAGCTGTTTTTT.

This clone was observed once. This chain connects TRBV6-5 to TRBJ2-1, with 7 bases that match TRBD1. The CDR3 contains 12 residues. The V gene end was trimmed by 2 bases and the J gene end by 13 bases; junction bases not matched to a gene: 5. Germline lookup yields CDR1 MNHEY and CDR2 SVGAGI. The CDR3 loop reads CASSYNRGFQFF. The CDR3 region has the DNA TGTGCCAGCAGTTACAACAGGGGATTTCAGTTCTTC.

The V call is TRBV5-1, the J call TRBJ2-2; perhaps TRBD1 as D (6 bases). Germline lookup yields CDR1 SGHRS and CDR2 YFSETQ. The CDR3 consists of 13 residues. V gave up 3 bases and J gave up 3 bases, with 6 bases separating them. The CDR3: CASSWTDTGELFF. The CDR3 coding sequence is TGCGCCAGCAGCTGGACAGACACCGGGGAGCTGTTTTTT.

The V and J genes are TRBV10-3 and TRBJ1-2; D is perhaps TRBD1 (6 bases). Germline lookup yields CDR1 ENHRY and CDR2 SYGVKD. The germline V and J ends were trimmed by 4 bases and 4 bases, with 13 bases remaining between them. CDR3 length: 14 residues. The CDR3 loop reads CAISARDISYGYTF. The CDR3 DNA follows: TGTGCCATCAGTGCCCGGGACATCTCCTATGGCTACACCTTC.

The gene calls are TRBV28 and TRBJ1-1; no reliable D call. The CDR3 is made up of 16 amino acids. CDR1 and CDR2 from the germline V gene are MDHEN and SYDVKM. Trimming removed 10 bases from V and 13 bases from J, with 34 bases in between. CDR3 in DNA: TGTGCCACCGAAGCGGCGAATGAGCAGACACAGCCGTTTTTTTTCTTT. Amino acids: CATEAANEQTQPFFFF.

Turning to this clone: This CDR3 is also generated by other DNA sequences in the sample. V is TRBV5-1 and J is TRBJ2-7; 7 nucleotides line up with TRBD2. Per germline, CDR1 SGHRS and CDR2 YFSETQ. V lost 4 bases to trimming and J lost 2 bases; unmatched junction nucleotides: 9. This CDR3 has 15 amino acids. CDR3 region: CASSPLAGSPYEQYF. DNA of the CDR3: TGCGCCAGCAGCCCCTTAGCGGGTTCTCCCTACGAGCAGTACTTC.

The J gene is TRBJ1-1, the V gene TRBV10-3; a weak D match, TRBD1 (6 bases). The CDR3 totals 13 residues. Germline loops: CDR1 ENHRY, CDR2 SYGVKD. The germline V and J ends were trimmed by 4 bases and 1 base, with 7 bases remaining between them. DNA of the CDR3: TGTGCCATCAGTGTGACAGGGAACACTGAAGCTTTCTTT. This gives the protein CAISVTGNTEAFF.

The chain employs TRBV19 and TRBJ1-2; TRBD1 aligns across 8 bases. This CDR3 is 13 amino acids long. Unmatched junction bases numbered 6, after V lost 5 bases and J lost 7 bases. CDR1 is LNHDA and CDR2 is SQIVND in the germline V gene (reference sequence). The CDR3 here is CASSVQGASGYTF. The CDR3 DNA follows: TGTGCCAGTAGTGTGCAGGGGGCAAGTGGCTACACCTTC.